One and the same sample provided the 22 T cell receptor beta chains below, sequenced in a study of Ad26.COV2.S vaccination and SARS-CoV-2 variants. Profiling relied on immunoSEQ multiplex PCR, and the TCRdb table lists in-frame clones only, not all of them. The repertoire holds under 95,000 clones, with 82% as singletons. Sequencing was performed on peripheral blood, taken after recovery from COVID-19. These receptors were taken from a human donor who had recovered from COVID-19.

The chain employs TRBV5-4 and TRBJ2-7; 8 bases are shared with TRBD2. From germline, CDR1 is SGHNT and CDR2 YYREEE (reference sequence). V lost 0 bases and J lost 6; bases outside the gene matches: 5. This CDR3 has 14 amino acids. The CDR3 spells CASSLGGLGCEQYF. The CDR3 nucleotides read TGTGCCAGCAGCTTGGGGGGACTAGGGTGCGAGCAGTACTTC.

V is TRBV27 and J is TRBJ1-2; tentative D call: TRBD1 (6 bases). The CDR3 is 15 residues long. Germline assignment: CDR1 MNHEY and CDR2 SMNVEV (reference sequence). V lost 3 bases, J lost 4 bases, and 15 bases lay in between. The CDR3 coding sequence is TGTGCCAGCAGTTTTGACGCAGGGGCGAGCTATGGCTACACCTTC. It is translated as CASSFDAGASYGYTF.

The V call is TRBV14, the J call TRBJ1-5, with D hard to call. The V end lost 4 bases, the J end lost 3 bases, and 7 bases lay between the germline ends. This CDR3 contains 13 residues. Germline V gene sequence: CDR1 SGHDN, CDR2 FVKESK. The CDR3, as DNA: TGTGCCAGCAGCCGCAGCCTCAATCAGCCCCAGCATTTT. Its protein product is CASSRSLNQPQHF.

The V call is TRBV28, the J call TRBJ1-1; no reliable D call. CDR3 size: 13 residues. The V end lost 6 bases, the J end lost 2 bases, and 10 bases lay between the germline ends. Germline assignment: CDR1 MDHEN and CDR2 SYDVKM. CDR3 residues: CASRLDQNTEAFF. The CDR3 DNA reads as TGTGCCAGCAGATTAGACCAAAACACTGAAGCTTTCTTT.

This clone has a handful of counts. The J gene is TRBJ2-7, the V gene TRBV6-5, with D perhaps TRBD2 (5 bases). The CDR3 loop spans 13 amino acids. V lost 5 bases and J 5 bases, leaving 13 bases between the germline ends. The germline CDR1 and CDR2 sequences are MNHEY and SVGAGI. DNA for the CDR3: TGTGCCAGCAGTCCCGGGGTACGCCACGAGCAGTACTTC. Encoded protein: CASSPGVRHEQYF.

The chain links TRBV11-3 to TRBJ2-1, with D tentatively TRBD2 (5 bases). V was clipped by 8 bases and J by 7 bases, with 15 bases between them. The CDR3 covers 13 residues. CDR1 and CDR2 from the germline V gene are SGHNT and YENEEA. CDR3 region: CASLSGWDNEQFF. As DNA, the CDR3 is TGTGCCAGCTTAAGCGGATGGGATAATGAGCAGTTCTTC. The full variable domain, rest sourced from reference TRBV11-3 and TRBJ2-1, is EAGVVQSPRYKIIEKKQPVAFWCNPISGHNTLYWYLQNLGQGPELLIRYENEEAVDDSQLPKDRFSAERLKGVDSTLKIQPAELGDSAVYLCASLSGWDNEQFFGPGTRLTVL.

This chain connects TRBV19 to TRBJ2-3; D is unclear. Germline V gene sequence: CDR1 LNHDA, CDR2 SQIVND (reference sequence). Deletions cut 6 bases from V and 5 bases from J, with 9 bases between. The CDR3 is 12 amino acids. The chain's CDR3 is CASSPSEDTQYF. CDR3 nucleotides: TGTGCCAGTAGCCCATCGGAAGATACGCAGTATTTT.

V and J are TRBV5-8 and TRBJ1-5; no clear D. CDR1 is SGHTS, CDR2 YDEGEE, per germline. The CDR3 covers 15 residues. Trimming left V 4 bases short and J 1 base short, with 12 bases between. CDR3 DNA sequence: TGTGCCAGCAGCGGCGGAGATTTCAGCAATCAGCCCCAGCATTTT. Translated: CASSGGDFSNQPQHF.

This clone has just a few counts. The genes are TRBV2 and TRBJ2-1, with 13 nucleotides matching TRBD2. This CDR3 spans 15 amino acids. CDR1 SNHLY and CDR2 FYNNEI come from the germline V gene. Trimming removed 6 bases from V and 7 bases from J; junction bases left unmatched: 6. CDR3 residues: CASRELAGGVNEQFF. Written as DNA, the CDR3 is TGTGCCAGCAGGGAACTAGCGGGAGGGGTAAATGAGCAGTTCTTC.

The V call is TRBV7-3, the J call TRBJ2-1, with D possibly called TRBD1 or TRBD2 (6 bases each). Germline-derived CDR1 and CDR2 are SGHTA and FQGTGA. The ends were cut back, 5 bases at V and 1 base at J, with 9 bases in the middle. This CDR3 region has 14 residues. As DNA, the CDR3 is TGTGCCAGCAGCCAAGGGGGGTCCTACAATGAGCAGTTCTTC. Residues: CASSQGGSYNEQFF.

This chain joins TRBV19 and TRBJ2-7; D is unresolved. CDR3 size: 13 residues. CDR1 and CDR2 from the germline V gene are LNHDA and SQIVND (reference sequence). V shed 5 bases and J shed 2 bases, with 10 bases lying between them. The CDR3 region has the DNA TGTGCCAGTAGTCCCCGAGCCGCCTACGAGCAGTACTTC. Translation gives CASSPRAAYEQYF.

V usage is TRBV15 and J usage is TRBJ1-5; D gene uncertain. This CDR3 is built from 10 residues. Germline values: CDR1 LNHNV, CDR2 YYDKDF (reference sequence). Trimming left V 11 bases short and J 4 bases short, with 6 bases between. CDR3 in DNA: TGTGCCGTAGGGAATCAGCCCCAGCATTTT. Residues: CAVGNQPQHF.

The chain has TRBV5-1 and TRBJ2-3, with TRBD1 matching over 7 bases. Trimming removed 0 bases from V and 5 bases from J; junction bases left unmatched: 6. The CDR3 runs to 15 residues. The germline V gene encodes CDR1 SGHRS and CDR2 YFSETQ. The CDR3 DNA reads TGCGCCAGCAGCTTGGGAGGGGCAGGGGGAGATACGCAGTATTTT. Its protein is CASSLGGAGGDTQYF.

V is TRBV11-3 and J is TRBJ2-5; D is undetermined. The CDR3 runs to 15 residues. In germline, CDR1 is SGHNT, CDR2 YENEEA. V was trimmed by 5 bases and J by 5 bases, leaving 18 bases between them. The CDR3 bases are TGTGCCAGCAGCCCCGCCAGCCGTAGAAGTGAGACCCAGTACTTC. The encoded protein is CASSPASRRSETQYF.

The rearrangement uses TRBV6-5 and TRBJ2-5; D gene uncertain. The CDR3 covers 15 residues. From germline, CDR1 is MNHEY and CDR2 SVGAGI. V gave up 2 bases and J gave up 5 bases, with 15 bases separating them. CDR3 sequence reads: CASSYTPLARETQYF. DNA for the CDR3: TGTGCCAGCAGTTACACCCCGTTGGCCCGGGAGACCCAGTACTTC.

J is TRBJ2-1 and V is TRBV11-2; 7 positions agree with TRBD1. This CDR3 comprises 14 residues. Germline assignment: CDR1 SGHAT and CDR2 FQNNGV. V shed 3 bases, J shed 5 bases, and the junction held 4 bases outside the gene matches. CDR3 region: CASSFRDSNNEQFF. The CDR3 bases are TGTGCCAGCAGCTTCCGGGACAGTAACAATGAGCAGTTCTTC.

V is TRBV6-5 and J is TRBJ2-5; D is possibly TRBD2 (5 bases). V was pared by 1 base and J by 5 bases, with 11 bases between. The CDR3 consists of 14 residues. Germline CDR1 is MNHEY and CDR2 is SVGAGI. The DNA for the CDR3 is TGTGCCAGCAGTTACTTAGCTAGCAGGGAGACCCAGTACTTC. It translates to CASSYLASRETQYF.

The CDR3 is CASSEGLAGGRETQYF. CDR3 nucleotide sequence: TGTGCCAGCAGCGAAGGACTAGCGGGAGGGCGGGAGACCCAGTACTTC. This sequence joins TRBV9 and TRBJ2-5, with TRBD2 matching over 15 bases. J lost 5 bases, V lost 3 bases, and 5 bases had no gene match. CDR1 SGDLS and CDR2 YYNGEE come from the germline V gene. This CDR3 spans 16 amino acids.

The genes are TRBV7-8 and TRBJ2-1, with D perhaps assigned TRBD1 or TRBD2 (5 bases each). This CDR3 comprises 15 residues. V gave up 5 bases and J gave up 5 bases, with 16 bases separating them. In germline, CDR1 is SGHVS, CDR2 FQNEAQ. The CDR3 is CASSQGPRSDNEQFF. In DNA, the CDR3 is TGTGCCAGCAGCCAGGGACCTCGGAGTGACAATGAGCAGTTCTTC.

The table lists this clone with a few counts. J is TRBJ2-5 and V is TRBV20-1; no clear D. The CDR3 has 11 amino acids. Germline lookup yields CDR1 DFQATT and CDR2 SNEGSKA (reference sequence). The V and J ends lost 4 bases and 3 bases respectively, with 6 bases between them. In DNA, the CDR3 is TGCAGTGCTACATCCAAAGAGACCCAGTACTTC. Protein: CSATSKETQYF.

V usage is TRBV18 and J usage is TRBJ2-1; D uncertain. CDR1 KGHSH and CDR2 LQKENI come from the germline V gene. The CDR3 sequence is 14 residues long. V dropped 3 bases and J dropped 4 bases, with 10 bases sitting between them. For the CDR3, the DNA is TGTGCCAGCTCACCGGCCCTCCATTACAATGAGCAGTTCTTC. Its translation is CASSPALHYNEQFF.

J is TRBJ2-5 and V is TRBV4-3; D unclear. V lost 0 bases, J lost 0 bases, and 8 bases lay in between. CDR1 LGHNA and CDR2 YSLEER come from the germline V gene. CDR3 length: 15 amino acids. The CDR3 bases are TGCGCCAGCAGCCAAGATTCAGTAAACCAAGAGACCCAGTACTTC. This codes for CASSQDSVNQETQYF.